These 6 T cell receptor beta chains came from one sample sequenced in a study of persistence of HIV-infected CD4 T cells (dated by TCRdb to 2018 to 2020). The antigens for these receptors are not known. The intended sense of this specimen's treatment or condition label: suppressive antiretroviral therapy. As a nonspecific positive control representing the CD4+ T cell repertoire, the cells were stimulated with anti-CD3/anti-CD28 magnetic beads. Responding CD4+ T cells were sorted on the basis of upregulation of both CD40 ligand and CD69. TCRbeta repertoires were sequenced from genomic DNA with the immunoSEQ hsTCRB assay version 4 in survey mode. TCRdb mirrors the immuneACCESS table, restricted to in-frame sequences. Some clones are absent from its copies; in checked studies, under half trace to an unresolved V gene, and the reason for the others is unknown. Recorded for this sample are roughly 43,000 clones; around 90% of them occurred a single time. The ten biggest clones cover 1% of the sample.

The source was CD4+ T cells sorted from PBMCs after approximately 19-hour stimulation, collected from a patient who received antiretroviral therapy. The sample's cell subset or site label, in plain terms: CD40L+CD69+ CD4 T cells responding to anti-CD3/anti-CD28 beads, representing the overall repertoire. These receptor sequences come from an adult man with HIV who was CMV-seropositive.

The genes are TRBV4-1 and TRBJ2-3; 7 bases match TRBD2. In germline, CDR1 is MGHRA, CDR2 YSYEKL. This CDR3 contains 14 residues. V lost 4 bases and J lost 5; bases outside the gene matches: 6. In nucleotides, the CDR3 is TGCGCCAGCAGCCTCGGGACGGGAGGAGATACGCAGTATTTT. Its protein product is CASSLGTGGDTQYF.

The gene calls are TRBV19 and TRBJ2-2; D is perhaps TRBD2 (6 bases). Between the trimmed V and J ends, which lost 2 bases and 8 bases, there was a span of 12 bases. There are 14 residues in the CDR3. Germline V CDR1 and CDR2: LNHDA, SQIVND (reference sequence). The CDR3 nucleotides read TGTGCCAGTAGTATATCGAGCGGGCGTGGGGAGCTGTTTTTT. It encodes CASSISSGRGELFF.

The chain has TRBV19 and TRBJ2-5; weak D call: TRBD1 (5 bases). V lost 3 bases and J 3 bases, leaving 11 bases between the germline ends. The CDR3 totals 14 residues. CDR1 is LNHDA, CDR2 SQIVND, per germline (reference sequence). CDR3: CASSIGAAEETQYF. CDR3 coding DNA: TGTGCCAGTAGTATTGGGGCAGCAGAAGAGACCCAGTACTTC. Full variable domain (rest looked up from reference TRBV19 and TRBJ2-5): DGGITQSPKYLFRKEGQNVTLSCEQNLNHDAMYWYRQDPGQGLRLIYYSQIVNDFQKGDIAEGYSVSREKKESFPLTVTSAQKNPTAFYLCASSIGAAEETQYFGPGTRLLVL.

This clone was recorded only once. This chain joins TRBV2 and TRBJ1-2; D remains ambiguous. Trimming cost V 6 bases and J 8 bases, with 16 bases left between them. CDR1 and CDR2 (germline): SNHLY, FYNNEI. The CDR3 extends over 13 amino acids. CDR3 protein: CASRTLFEGGYTF. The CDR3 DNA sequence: TGTGCCAGCAGAACCCTTTTTGAGGGAGGCTACACCTTC.

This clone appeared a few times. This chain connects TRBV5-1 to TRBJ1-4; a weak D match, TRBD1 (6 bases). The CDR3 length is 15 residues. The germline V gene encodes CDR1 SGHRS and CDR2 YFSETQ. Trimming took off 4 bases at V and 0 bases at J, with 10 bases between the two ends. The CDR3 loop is CASSPGHPTNEKLFF. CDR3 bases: TGCGCCAGCAGCCCGGGACACCCAACTAATGAAAAACTGTTTTTT. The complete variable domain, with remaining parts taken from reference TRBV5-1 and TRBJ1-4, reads KAGVTQTPRYLIKTRGQQVTLSCSPISGHRSVSWYQQTPGQGLQFLFEYFSETQRNKGNFPGRFSGRQFSNSRSEMNVSTLELGDSALYLCASSPGHPTNEKLFFGSGTQLSVL.

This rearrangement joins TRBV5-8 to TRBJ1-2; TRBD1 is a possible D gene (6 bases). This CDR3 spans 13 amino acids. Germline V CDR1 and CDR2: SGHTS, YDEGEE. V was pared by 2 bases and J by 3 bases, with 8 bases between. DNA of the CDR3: TGTGCCAGCAGCTTCAACAGGGACTATGGCTACACCTTC. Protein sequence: CASSFNRDYGYTF.